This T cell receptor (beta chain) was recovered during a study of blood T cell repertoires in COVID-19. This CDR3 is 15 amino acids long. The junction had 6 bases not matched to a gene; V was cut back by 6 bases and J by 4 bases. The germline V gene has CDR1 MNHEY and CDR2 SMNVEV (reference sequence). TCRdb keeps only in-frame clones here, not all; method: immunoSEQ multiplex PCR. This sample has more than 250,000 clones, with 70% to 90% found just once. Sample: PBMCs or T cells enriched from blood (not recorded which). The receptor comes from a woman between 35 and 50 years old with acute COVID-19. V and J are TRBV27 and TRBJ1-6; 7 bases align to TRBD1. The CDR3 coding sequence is TGTGCCAGCAGGGTAGGGACAGCTTATAATTCACCCCTCCACTTT. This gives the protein CASRVGTAYNSPLHF.